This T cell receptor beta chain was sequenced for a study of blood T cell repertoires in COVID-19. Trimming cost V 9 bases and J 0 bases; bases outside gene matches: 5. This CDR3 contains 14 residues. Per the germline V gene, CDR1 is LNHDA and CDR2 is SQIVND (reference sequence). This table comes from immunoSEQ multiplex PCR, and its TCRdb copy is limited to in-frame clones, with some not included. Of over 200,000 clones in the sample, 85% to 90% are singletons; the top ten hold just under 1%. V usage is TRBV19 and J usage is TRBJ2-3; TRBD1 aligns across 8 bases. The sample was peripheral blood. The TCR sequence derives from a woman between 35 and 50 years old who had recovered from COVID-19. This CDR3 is CASQQGGSTDTQYF. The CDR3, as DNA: TGTGCCAGCCAACAGGGGGGCAGCACAGATACGCAGTATTTT.